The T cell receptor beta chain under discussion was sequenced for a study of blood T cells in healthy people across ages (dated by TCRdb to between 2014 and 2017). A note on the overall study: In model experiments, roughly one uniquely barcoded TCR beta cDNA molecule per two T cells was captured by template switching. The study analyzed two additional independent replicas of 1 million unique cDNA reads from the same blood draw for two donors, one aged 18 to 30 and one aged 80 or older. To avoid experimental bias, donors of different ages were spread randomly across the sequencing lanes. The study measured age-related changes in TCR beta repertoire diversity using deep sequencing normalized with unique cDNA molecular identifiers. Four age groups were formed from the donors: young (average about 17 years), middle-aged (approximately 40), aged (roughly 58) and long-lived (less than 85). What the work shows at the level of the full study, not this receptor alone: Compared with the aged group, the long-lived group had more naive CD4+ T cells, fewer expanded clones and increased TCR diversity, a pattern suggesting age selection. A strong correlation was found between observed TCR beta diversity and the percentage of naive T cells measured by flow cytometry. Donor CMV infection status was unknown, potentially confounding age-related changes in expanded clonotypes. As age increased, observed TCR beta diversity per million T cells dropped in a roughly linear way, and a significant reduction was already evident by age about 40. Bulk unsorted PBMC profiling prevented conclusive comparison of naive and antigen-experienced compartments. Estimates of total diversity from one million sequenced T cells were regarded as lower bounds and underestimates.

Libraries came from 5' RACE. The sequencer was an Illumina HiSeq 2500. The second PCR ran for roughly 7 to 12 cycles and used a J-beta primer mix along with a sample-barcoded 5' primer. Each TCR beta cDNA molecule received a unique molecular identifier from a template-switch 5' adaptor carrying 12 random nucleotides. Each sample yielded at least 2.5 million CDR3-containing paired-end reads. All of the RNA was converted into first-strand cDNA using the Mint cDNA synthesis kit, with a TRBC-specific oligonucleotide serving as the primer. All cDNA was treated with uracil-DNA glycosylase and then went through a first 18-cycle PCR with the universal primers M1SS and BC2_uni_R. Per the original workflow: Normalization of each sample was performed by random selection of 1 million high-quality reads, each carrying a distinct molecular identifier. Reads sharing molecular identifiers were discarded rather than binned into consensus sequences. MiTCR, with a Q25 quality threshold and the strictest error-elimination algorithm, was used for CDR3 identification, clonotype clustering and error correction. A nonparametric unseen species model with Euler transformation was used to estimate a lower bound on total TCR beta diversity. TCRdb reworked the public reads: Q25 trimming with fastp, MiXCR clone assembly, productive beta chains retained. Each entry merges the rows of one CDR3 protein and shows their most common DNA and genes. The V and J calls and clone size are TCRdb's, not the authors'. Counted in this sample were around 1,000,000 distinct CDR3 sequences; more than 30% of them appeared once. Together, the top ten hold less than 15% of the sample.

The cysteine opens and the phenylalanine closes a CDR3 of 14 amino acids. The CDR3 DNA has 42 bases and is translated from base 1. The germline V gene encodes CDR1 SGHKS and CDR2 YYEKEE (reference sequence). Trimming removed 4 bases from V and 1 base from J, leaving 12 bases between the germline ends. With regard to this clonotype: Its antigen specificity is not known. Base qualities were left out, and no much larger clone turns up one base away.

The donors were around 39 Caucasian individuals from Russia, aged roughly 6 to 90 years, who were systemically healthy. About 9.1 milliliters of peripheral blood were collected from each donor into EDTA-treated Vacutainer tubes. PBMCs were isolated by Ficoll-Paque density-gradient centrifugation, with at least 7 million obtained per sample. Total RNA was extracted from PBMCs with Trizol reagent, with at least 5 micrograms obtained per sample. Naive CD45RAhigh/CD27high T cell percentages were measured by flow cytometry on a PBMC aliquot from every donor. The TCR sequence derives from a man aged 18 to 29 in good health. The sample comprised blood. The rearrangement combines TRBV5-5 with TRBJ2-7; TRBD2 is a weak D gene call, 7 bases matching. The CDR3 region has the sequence CASSASGQSYEQYF. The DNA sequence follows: TGTGCCAGCAGCGCTAGCGGACAGTCCTACGAGCAGTACTTC.